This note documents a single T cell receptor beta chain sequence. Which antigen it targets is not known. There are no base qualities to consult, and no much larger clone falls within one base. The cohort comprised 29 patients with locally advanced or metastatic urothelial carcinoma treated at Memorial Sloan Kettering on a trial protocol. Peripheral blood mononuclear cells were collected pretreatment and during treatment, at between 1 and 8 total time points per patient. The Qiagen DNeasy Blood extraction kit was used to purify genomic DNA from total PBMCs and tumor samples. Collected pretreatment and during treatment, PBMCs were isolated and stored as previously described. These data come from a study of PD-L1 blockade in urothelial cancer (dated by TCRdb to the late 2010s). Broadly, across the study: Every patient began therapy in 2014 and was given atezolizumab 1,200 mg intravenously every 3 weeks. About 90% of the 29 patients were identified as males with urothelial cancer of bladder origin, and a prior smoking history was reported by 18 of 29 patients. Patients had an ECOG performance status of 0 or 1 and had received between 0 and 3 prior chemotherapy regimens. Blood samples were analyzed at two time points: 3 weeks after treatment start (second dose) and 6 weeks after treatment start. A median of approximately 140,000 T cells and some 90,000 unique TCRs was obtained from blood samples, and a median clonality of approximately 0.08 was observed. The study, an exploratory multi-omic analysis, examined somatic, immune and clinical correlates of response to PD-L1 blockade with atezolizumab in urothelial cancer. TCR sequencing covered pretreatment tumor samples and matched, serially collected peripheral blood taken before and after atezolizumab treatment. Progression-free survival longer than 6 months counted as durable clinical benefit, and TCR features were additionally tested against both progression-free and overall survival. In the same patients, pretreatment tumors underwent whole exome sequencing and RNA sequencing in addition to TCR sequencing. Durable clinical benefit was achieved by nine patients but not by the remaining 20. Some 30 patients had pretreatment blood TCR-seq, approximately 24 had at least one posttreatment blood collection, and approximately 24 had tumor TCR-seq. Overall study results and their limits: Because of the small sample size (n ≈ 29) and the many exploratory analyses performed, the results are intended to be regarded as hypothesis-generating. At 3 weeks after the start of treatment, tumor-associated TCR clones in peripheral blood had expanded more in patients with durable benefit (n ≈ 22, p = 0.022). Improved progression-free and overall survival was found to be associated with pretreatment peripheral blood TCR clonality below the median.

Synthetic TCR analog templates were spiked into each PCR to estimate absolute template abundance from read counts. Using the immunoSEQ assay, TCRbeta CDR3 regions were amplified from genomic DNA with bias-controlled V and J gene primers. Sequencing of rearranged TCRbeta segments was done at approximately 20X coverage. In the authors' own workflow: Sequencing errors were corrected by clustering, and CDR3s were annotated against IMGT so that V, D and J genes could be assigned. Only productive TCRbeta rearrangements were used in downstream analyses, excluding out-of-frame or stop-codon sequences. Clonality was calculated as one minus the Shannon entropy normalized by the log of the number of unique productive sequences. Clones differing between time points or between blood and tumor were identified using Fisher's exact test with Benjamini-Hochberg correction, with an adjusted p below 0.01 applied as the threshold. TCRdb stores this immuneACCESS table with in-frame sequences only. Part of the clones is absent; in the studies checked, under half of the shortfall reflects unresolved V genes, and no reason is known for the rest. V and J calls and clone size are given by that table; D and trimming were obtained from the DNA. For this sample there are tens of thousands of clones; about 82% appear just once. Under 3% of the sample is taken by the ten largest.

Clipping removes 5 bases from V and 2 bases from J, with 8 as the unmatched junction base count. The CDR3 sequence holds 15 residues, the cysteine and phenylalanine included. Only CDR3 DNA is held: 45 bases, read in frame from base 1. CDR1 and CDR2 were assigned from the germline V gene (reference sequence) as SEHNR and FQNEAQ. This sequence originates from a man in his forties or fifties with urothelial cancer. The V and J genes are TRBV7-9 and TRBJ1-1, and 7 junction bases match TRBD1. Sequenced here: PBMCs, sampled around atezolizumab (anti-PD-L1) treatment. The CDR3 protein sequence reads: CASSRTRQGNTEAFF. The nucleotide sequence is TGTGCCAGCAGCCGGACCCGACAGGGCAACACTGAAGCTTTCTTT. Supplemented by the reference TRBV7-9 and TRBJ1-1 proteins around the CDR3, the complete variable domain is DTGVSQNPRHKITKRGQNVTFRCDPISEHNRLYWYRQTLGQGPEFLTYFQNEAQLEKSRLLSDRFSAERPKGSFSTLEIQRTEQGDSAMYLCASSRTRQGNTEAFFGQGTRLTVV.